One sample yielded the 18 T cell receptor beta chains listed below, sequenced in a study of cytotoxic CD8 clonotypes in ibrutinib-treated CLL. Data came from immunoSEQ multiplex PCR; TCRdb stores just in-frame clones and leaves some out. The sample lists approximately 92,000 clones; approximately 71% were seen once. This material consisted of PBMCs, taken after 24 months of ibrutinib treatment. Receptor source: a human donor with chronic lymphocytic leukemia.

The V call is TRBV11-1, the J call TRBJ2-4, with D maybe TRBD1 (6 bases). Trimming pared 5 bases from V and 9 bases from J, leaving 14 bases between. CDR3 length: 13 residues. Germline CDR1 reads SGHAT; CDR2 reads FQDESV (reference sequence). The CDR3 protein is CASSRTGSSIQYF. CDR3 DNA: TGTGCCAGCAGCCGTACAGGGTCTAGCATTCAGTACTTC.

The rearrangement joins TRBV5-1 to TRBJ2-7; a possible D gene is TRBD2 (7 bases). This CDR3 is 16 amino acids long. The germline V gene encodes CDR1 SGHRS and CDR2 YFSETQ. The V gene lost 1 base and the J gene lost 1 base, with 15 bases spanning the gap. The CDR3 DNA reads as TGCGCCAGCAGCTTGCTCGGGGGGCGACTATCCTACGAGCAGTACTTC. This encodes CASSLLGGRLSYEQYF.

The V gene is TRBV7-3, the J gene TRBJ2-7; 8 positions agree with TRBD2. CDR3 size: 13 residues. V dropped 4 bases and J dropped 3; count of bases not matched to a gene: 2. Germline values: CDR1 SGHTA, CDR2 FQGTGA. CDR3 DNA sequence: TGTGCCAGCAGCTCACGGGAGGGCTACGAGCAGTACTTC. Its protein is CASSSREGYEQYF.

This clone was found once. The V gene is TRBV9, the J gene TRBJ1-4; a possible D gene is TRBD1 (5 bases). Trimming removed 0 bases at V and 7 bases at J, with 10 bases between. The V gene's germline CDR1 is SGDLS and CDR2 YYNGEE. The CDR3 covers 14 residues. The CDR3 DNA reads as TGTGCCAGCAGCGTAGTAGGGGTCGGTGAAAAACTGTTTTTT. Translation gives CASSVVGVGEKLFF.

The chain joins TRBV14 to TRBJ2-3; 9 nucleotides match TRBD2. Trimming at V came to 0 bases and at J to 5 bases, leaving 12 bases not matched to a gene. Germline CDR1 and CDR2: SGHDN and FVKESK. The CDR3 runs to 18 residues. The CDR3 reads CASSQDMRGGLRGDTQYF. The CDR3 region has the DNA TGTGCCAGCAGCCAAGATATGCGGGGGGGCCTGAGGGGAGATACGCAGTATTTT. The full variable domain, completed using reference TRBV14 and TRBJ2-3, is EAGVTQFPSHSVIEKGQTVTLRCDPISGHDNLYWYRRVMGKEIKFLLHFVKESKQDESGMPNNRFLAERTGGTYSTLKVQPAELEDSGVYFCASSQDMRGGLRGDTQYFGPGTRLTVL.

This chain connects TRBV10-3 to TRBJ2-1, with 9 bases lining up with TRBD1. Trimming at V came to 3 bases and at J to 8 bases, leaving 11 bases not matched to a gene. CDR3 length: 16 residues. CDR1 is ENHRY, CDR2 SYGVKD, per germline. CDR3 DNA: TGTGCCATCAGTGACCTTCACGGACAGGGGAGGGATGAGCAGTTCTTC. Translating it yields CAISDLHGQGRDEQFF.

This chain uses TRBV7-2 with TRBJ1-1; D not certain. V lost 2 bases and J lost 10, with 20 bases in between. The CDR3 consists of 15 residues. CDR1 and CDR2 (germline): SGHTA, FQGNSA. This chain's CDR3 is CASSLTDWLSRSAFF. In nucleotides, the CDR3 is TGTGCCAGCAGCTTAACGGACTGGCTTTCCCGGTCAGCTTTCTTT.

The V and J genes are TRBV5-6 and TRBJ2-5; 11 bases fit TRBD2. The length of the CDR3 is 15 residues. After removal of 4 bases from V and 4 bases from J, the junction contained 6 bases not matched to a gene. From germline, CDR1 is SGHDT and CDR2 YYEEEE. Here the CDR3 DNA reads TGTGCCAGCAGCATAGCGGGAGGGCCTGGAGAGACCCAGTACTTC. Translated: CASSIAGGPGETQYF.

This clone was found once. The gene calls are TRBV25-1 and TRBJ2-1; 9 nucleotides match TRBD2. With V trimmed by 1 base and J by 6 bases, 4 bases remained unmatched. This CDR3 is built from 15 residues. Germline lookup yields CDR1 MGHDK and CDR2 SYGVNS. For the CDR3, the DNA is TGTGCCAGCAGTGAATTGGGAGCGGGAGGCAATGAGCAGTTCTTC. It translates to CASSELGAGGNEQFF.

The CDR3 loop reads CASSLGRRVFTTDTQYF. CDR3 DNA sequence: TGTGCCAGCAGCTTAGGACGGCGAGTCTTCACCACAGATACGCAGTATTTT. The chain links TRBV7-2 to TRBJ2-3; D gene unclear. V lost 1 base, J lost 2 bases, and 16 bases lay in between. CDR3 size: 17 residues. Germline assignment: CDR1 SGHTA and CDR2 FQGNSA.

The chain combines TRBV6-5 with TRBJ2-7, with D tentatively TRBD1 or TRBD2 (5 bases each). Trimming took 6 bases from V and 6 from J, leaving 18 bases between them. Per germline, CDR1 MNHEY and CDR2 SVGAGI. The CDR3 is 14 residues long. CDR3 DNA: TGTGCCAGCAGCTTAAACTTAGGGACCCTCGAGCAGTACTTC. Protein sequence: CASSLNLGTLEQYF.

This sequence joins TRBV29-1 and TRBJ2-1, with D perhaps TRBD2 (5 bases). Germline V gene sequence: CDR1 SQVTM, CDR2 ANQGSEA. V shed 6 bases and J shed 2 bases, with 8 bases lying between them. This CDR3 has 12 residues. The CDR3 here is CSVERAYNEQFF. In DNA form, the CDR3 reads TGCAGCGTAGAGAGGGCCTACAATGAGCAGTTCTTC.

CDR3 in amino acids: CSAKGYNEQFF. The CDR3 DNA is TGCAGTGCCAAGGGTTACAATGAGCAGTTCTTC. The chain combines TRBV20-1 with TRBJ2-1; no clear D gene. V was pared by 6 bases and J by 4 bases, with 7 bases between. This CDR3 region has 11 residues. The V gene's germline CDR1 is DFQATT and CDR2 SNEGSKA (reference sequence).

The chain uses TRBV7-2 and TRBJ2-1; a possible D gene is TRBD1 (6 bases). The V and J ends lost 5 bases and 0 bases respectively, with 11 bases between them. Per germline, CDR1 SGHTA and CDR2 FQGNSA. CDR3 length equals 15 residues. The CDR3 protein is CASSQQGPSYNEQFF. Here the CDR3 DNA reads TGTGCCAGCAGCCAACAGGGACCCTCCTACAATGAGCAGTTCTTC.

J is TRBJ1-3 and V is TRBV7-3; D remains unclear. Germline V gene sequence: CDR1 SGHTA, CDR2 FQGTGA. The germline V and J ends were trimmed by 5 bases and 0 bases, with 14 bases remaining between them. This CDR3 has 16 amino acids. CDR3 amino acids: CASSLGPQRSGNTIYF. In DNA form, the CDR3 reads TGTGCCAGCAGCCTGGGTCCGCAGCGCTCTGGAAACACCATATATTTT.

The V and J genes are TRBV6-6 and TRBJ2-7; a possible D gene is TRBD2 (6 bases). The CDR3 is 15 amino acids. The germline V gene has CDR1 MNHNY and CDR2 SVGAGI (reference sequence). The ends were cut back, 6 bases at V and 0 bases at J, with 15 bases in the middle. The CDR3, as DNA: TGTGCCAGCAGCCCAGGACTACTAAGCTCCTACGAGCAGTACTTC. This translates into CASSPGLLSSYEQYF.

This clone was recorded once. V usage is TRBV20-1 and J usage is TRBJ2-7; D gene unclear. Looked up from germline, CDR1 is DFQATT and CDR2 is SNEGSKA (reference sequence). Trimming removed 0 bases from V and 3 bases from J, with 3 bases in between. The CDR3 runs 11 residues. CDR3 sequence (DNA): TGCAGTGCTAGAGATAACTACGAGCAGTACTTC. It specifies CSARDNYEQYF.

The chain employs TRBV5-6 and TRBJ2-5; the D is unclear. The V and J ends lost 2 bases and 0 bases respectively, with 5 bases between them. This CDR3 has 13 amino acids. Germline V gene sequence: CDR1 SGHDT, CDR2 YYEEEE. The DNA for the CDR3 is TGTGCCAGCAGCTTATCAAACCAAGAGACCCAGTACTTC. The encoded protein is CASSLSNQETQYF.